This entry lists 23 T cell receptor beta chains sequenced from one sample in a study of technical replicates of blood from a few donors. TCRdb keeps only in-frame clones here, not all; method: immunoSEQ multiplex PCR. Among some 76,000 clones listed, less than 99% were seen once. The specimen sequenced was T cells isolated from PBMCs. These receptors were obtained from a human donor in good health.

The chain employs TRBV11-2 and TRBJ2-1, with 7 bases matching TRBD2. The CDR3 totals 15 residues. With V trimmed by 2 bases and J by 0 bases, 1 base remained unmatched. Germline CDR1 and CDR2: SGHAT and FQNNGV. As DNA, the CDR3 is TGTGCCAGCAGCTTAAGCGGGACCTCCTACAATGAGCAGTTCTTC. Protein sequence: CASSLSGTSYNEQFF.

This chain connects TRBV19 to TRBJ1-1; 8 positions match TRBD1. The CDR3 contains 16 residues. CDR1 is LNHDA, CDR2 SQIVND, per germline (reference sequence). The junction had 12 bases not matched to a gene; V was cut back by 7 bases and J by 2 bases. The chain's CDR3 is CASTGGPGDLNTEAFF. As DNA, the CDR3 is TGTGCCAGTACAGGGGGCCCAGGGGACTTAAACACTGAAGCTTTCTTT.

V gene TRBV7-8 combines with J gene TRBJ2-7; 11 bases map to TRBD1. V trimming: 5 bases; J trimming: 5 bases; junction bases outside the gene matches: 5. The CDR3 length is 14 residues. The germline V gene encodes CDR1 SGHVS and CDR2 FQNEAQ. The CDR3 coding sequence is TGTGCCAGCAGCCCTTGGACAGGGGGCGACGAGCAGTACTTC. Its translation is CASSPWTGGDEQYF.

The chain combines TRBV25-1 with TRBJ1-1; no clear D. V was trimmed by 6 bases and J by 2 bases, leaving 10 bases between them. Germline values: CDR1 MGHDK, CDR2 SYGVNS. The CDR3 is 13 amino acids. Here the CDR3 DNA reads TGTGCCAGCAGCACCCCAGTAAACACTGAAGCTTTCTTT. Amino acids: CASSTPVNTEAFF.

This clone was seen only once. V gene TRBV27 combines with J gene TRBJ2-1; TRBD1 is a possible D gene (5 bases). V lost 2 bases and J lost 8, with 16 bases in between. CDR1 and CDR2 (germline): MNHEY, SMNVEV (reference sequence). CDR3 length equals 15 residues. CDR3 DNA sequence: TGTGCCAGCAGTTTAGGGCAGGGTTCGGTCCATGAGCAGTTCTTC. Amino acid sequence: CASSLGQGSVHEQFF.

This clone was observed once. V and J are TRBV7-8 and TRBJ2-3; D is perhaps TRBD1 (6 bases). The CDR3 length is 14 residues. V dropped 6 bases and J dropped 3 bases, with 13 bases sitting between them. Germline CDR1 is SGHVS and CDR2 is FQNEAQ. CDR3 sequence: CASSHRVLTDTQYF. The CDR3 DNA reads TGTGCCAGCAGTCACAGGGTTTTAACAGATACGCAGTATTTT.

The J gene is TRBJ2-3, the V gene TRBV7-9; a weak D match, TRBD1 (5 bases). The ends were cut back, 1 base at V and 2 bases at J, with 16 bases in the middle. Germline V lookup: CDR1 SEHNR, CDR2 FQNEAQ (reference sequence). The CDR3 has 17 amino acids. As DNA, the CDR3 is TGTGCCAGCAGCTTAGTCGGAACAGGATATGTCACAGATACGCAGTATTTT. Translating it yields CASSLVGTGYVTDTQYF.

This chain connects TRBV10-3 to TRBJ1-5; 10 bases agree with TRBD1. Germline V lookup: CDR1 ENHRY, CDR2 SYGVKD. The CDR3 has 16 amino acids. V was clipped by 3 bases and J by 3 bases; unmatched bases: 5. The CDR3 nucleotides are TGTGCCATCAGTGACGCGGGACAGGGGTTCAATCAGCCCCAGCATTTT. It specifies CAISDAGQGFNQPQHF.

The chain has TRBV10-3 and TRBJ2-6; D remains unclear. The V gene lost 6 bases and the J gene lost 0 bases, with 9 bases spanning the gap. The CDR3 runs to 15 residues. CDR1 is ENHRY and CDR2 is SYGVKD in the germline V gene. CDR3 residues: CAISKQISGANVLTF. The CDR3 nucleotides read TGTGCCATCAGCAAACAGATCTCTGGGGCCAACGTCCTGACTTTC.

The chain links TRBV7-2 to TRBJ2-1, with D tentatively TRBD2 (6 bases). In germline, CDR1 is SGHTA, CDR2 FQGNSA. This CDR3 has 13 amino acids. V was shortened by 5 bases and J by 4 bases, with 9 bases between the two germline ends. The CDR3 region is CASSLGLYNEQFF. CDR3 in DNA: TGTGCCAGCAGCCTGGGACTTTACAATGAGCAGTTCTTC.

This sequence joins TRBV7-2 and TRBJ1-5, with unresolved D. This CDR3 has 12 amino acids. Germline V CDR1 and CDR2: SGHTA, FQGNSA. The V gene lost 5 bases and the J gene lost 6 bases, with 8 bases spanning the gap. CDR3: CASSRRGQPQHF. In DNA form, the CDR3 reads TGTGCCAGCAGCCGGCGGGGTCAGCCCCAGCATTTT.

The V and J genes are TRBV6-4 and TRBJ2-2, with D perhaps matching TRBD1 (5 bases). Germline CDR1 and CDR2: MRHNA and SNTAGT. The V and J ends lost 5 bases and 3 bases respectively, with 10 bases between them. This CDR3 spans 14 amino acids. CDR3 residues: CASSILGDTGELFF. As DNA, the CDR3 is TGTGCCAGCAGTATCCTAGGGGACACCGGGGAGCTGTTTTTT.

The chain couples TRBV10-2 to TRBJ2-5; D may be TRBD2 (5 bases). Between the trimmed V and J ends, which lost 7 bases and 1 base, there was a span of 13 bases. Germline loops: CDR1 WSHSY, CDR2 SAAADI. There are 14 residues in the CDR3. The CDR3, as DNA: TGCGCCAGCACCGATTCGGGGTCCCAAGAGACCCAGTACTTC. It specifies CASTDSGSQETQYF.

The chain combines TRBV15 with TRBJ2-1; 8 bases are a match to TRBD2. The CDR3 consists of 17 residues. CDR1 and CDR2 (germline): LNHNV, YYDKDF (reference sequence). Unmatched junction bases numbered 7, after V lost 1 base and J lost 2 bases. The chain's CDR3 is CATSRASGTRTYNEQFF. In DNA form, the CDR3 reads TGTGCCACCAGCAGAGCCTCCGGGACTAGGACCTACAATGAGCAGTTCTTC. The whole variable domain, filled in from reference TRBV15 and TRBJ2-1, reads DAMVIQNPRYQVTQFGKPVTLSCSQTLNHNVMYWYQQKSSQAPKLLFHYYDKDFNNEADTPDNFQSRRPNTSFCFLDIRSPGLGDTAMYLCATSRASGTRTYNEQFFGPGTRLTVL.

V gene TRBV9 combines with J gene TRBJ1-1; D unclear. Germline V lookup: CDR1 SGDLS, CDR2 YYNGEE. The V and J ends lost 7 bases and 8 bases respectively, with 15 bases between them. The CDR3 length is 12 residues. The CDR3 sequence is CASGYNPGEAFF. The DNA for the CDR3 is TGTGCCAGCGGGTATAATCCGGGGGAAGCTTTCTTT.

V gene TRBV7-6 combines with J gene TRBJ2-7, with a weak D call TRBD2 (6 bases). The V end lost 5 bases, the J end lost 2 bases, and 13 bases lay between the germline ends. The germline V gene has CDR1 SGHVS and CDR2 FNYEAQ. CDR3 size: 14 residues. CDR3 DNA: TGTGCCAGCAGCCCCCGGGACTTAGCCTACGAGCAGTACTTC. Protein: CASSPRDLAYEQYF.

The gene calls are TRBV29-1 and TRBJ2-7, with 8 positions matching TRBD2. The trim removed 6 bases at V and 0 bases at J, leaving 4 bases unmatched. The CDR3 runs to 13 residues. Germline values: CDR1 SQVTM, CDR2 ANQGSEA. This chain's CDR3 is CSVLSGGSYEQYF. CDR3 DNA: TGCAGCGTGCTCAGCGGGGGCTCCTACGAGCAGTACTTC.

This chain connects TRBV28 to TRBJ1-5; a weak D match, TRBD1 (5 bases). The CDR3 is 14 residues long. Trimming removed 3 bases from V and 10 bases from J, with 16 bases in between. In germline, CDR1 is MDHEN, CDR2 SYDVKM. The CDR3 sequence is CASSFSGEDLPQHF. The CDR3 DNA sequence: TGTGCCAGCAGTTTTTCGGGGGAAGATTTACCCCAGCATTTT.

The J gene is TRBJ1-5, the V gene TRBV2; 10 bases line up with TRBD1. The V gene's germline CDR1 is SNHLY and CDR2 FYNNEI. CDR3 length: 13 amino acids. J was trimmed by 6 bases and V by 6 bases; bases with no gene match: 2. The CDR3 spells CASRGQGSQPQHF. In nucleotides, the CDR3 is TGTGCCAGCAGGGGACAGGGGAGTCAGCCCCAGCATTTT.

The chain combines TRBV9 with TRBJ2-5, with D possibly being TRBD2 (6 bases). The length of the CDR3 is 16 residues. The V end lost 3 bases, the J end lost 0 bases, and 15 bases lay between the germline ends. The germline V gene encodes CDR1 SGDLS and CDR2 YYNGEE. This CDR3 reads CASSALGLRYQETQYF. DNA of the CDR3: TGTGCCAGCAGCGCCCTGGGACTTAGGTACCAAGAGACCCAGTACTTC. The full variable domain, in which reference TRBV9 and TRBJ2-5 provide the parts outside the CDR3, is DSGVTQTPKHLITATGQRVTLRCSPRSGDLSVYWYQQSLDQGLQFLIQYYNGEERAKGNILERFSAQQFPDLHSELNLSSLELGDSALYFCASSALGLRYQETQYFGPGTRLLVL.

The rearrangement uses TRBV15 and TRBJ1-1; the match to TRBD1 covers 7 bases. The junction had 14 bases not matched to a gene; V was cut back by 5 bases and J by 5 bases. Germline lookup yields CDR1 LNHNV and CDR2 YYDKDF (reference sequence). CDR3 length: 16 residues. The CDR3 region has the DNA TGTGCCACCAGCGCCTCACACTCTCAGGGGGGAACTGAAGCTTTCTTT. Its protein is CATSASHSQGGTEAFF.

This sequence joins TRBV6-1 and TRBJ1-5; 8 bases map to TRBD1. The germline gives CDR1 MNHNS, CDR2 SASEGT. V trimming: 3 bases; J trimming: 7 bases; junction bases outside the gene matches: 5. CDR3 length: 14 amino acids. CDR3 DNA sequence: TGTGCCAGCAGTGACATGGACAGGGTCCAGCCCCAGCATTTT. This sequence encodes CASSDMDRVQPQHF.

The gene calls are TRBV18 and TRBJ2-2; a possible D gene is TRBD2 (5 bases). The length of the CDR3 is 15 residues. V dropped 3 bases and J dropped 1 base, with 9 bases sitting between them. CDR1 and CDR2 from the germline V gene are KGHSH and LQKENI. The CDR3 region has the DNA TGTGCCAGCTCACCGGGAGCTCAGAACACCGGGGAGCTGTTTTTT. It codes for CASSPGAQNTGELFF.